This entry concerns a single TCR beta chain. Researchers ran the PCR with 60 Vbeta and 13 Jbeta primers. The assay was immunoSEQ multiplex PCR, and TCRdb's table has in-frame clones only and misses some. The sample has some 200,000 clones, more than 85% seen once. Germline loops: CDR1 MNHEY, CDR2 SVGAGI. CDR3 length equals 13 residues. The V and J ends lost 6 bases and 7 bases, in that order; junction bases with no gene match: 4. The data derive from a study of cytomegalovirus exposure and HLA in healthy donors. Sequencing input: PBMCs. This receptor was obtained from a woman aged 18-29 years in good health and CMV-seronegative. The chain links TRBV6-5 to TRBJ2-1, with 9 bases aligning to TRBD1. The CDR3, as DNA: TGTGCCAGCAGCACGGACAGGGGAAATGAGCAGTTCTTC. Its protein is CASSTDRGNEQFF.